The 5 T cell receptor beta chains in this list originate from one sample, sequenced in a study of blood T cell repertoires in COVID-19. Clones were read by immunoSEQ multiplex PCR, and TCRdb kept only the in-frame ones, dropping some. This table has about 160,000 clones, about 80% appearing once. Sequenced: peripheral blood. Every receptor here comes from a woman at least 80 years old with acute or convalescent COVID-19.

This clone was seen once. The genes are TRBV30 and TRBJ1-2; D is unresolved. Germline values: CDR1 GTSNPN, CDR2 SVGIG (reference sequence). The CDR3 totals 13 residues. V was shortened by 2 bases and J by 4 bases, with 11 bases between the two germline ends. The CDR3 protein is CAWSNSNPYGYTF. DNA for the CDR3: TGTGCCTGGAGTAACAGTAACCCCTATGGCTACACCTTC.

The chain combines TRBV5-4 with TRBJ2-7, with 7 bases fitting TRBD1. The V and J ends lost 3 bases and 2 bases, in that order; junction bases with no gene match: 8. CDR1 is SGHNT, CDR2 YYREEE, per germline (reference sequence). This CDR3 region has 15 residues. The CDR3 DNA reads as TGTGCCAGCAGCTCCGGGACAGCTGAAGCCTACGAGCAGTACTTC. Residues: CASSSGTAEAYEQYF.

This chain links TRBV7-9 with TRBJ1-1; D is undetermined. Germline loops: CDR1 SEHNR, CDR2 FQNEAQ (reference sequence). Trimming removed 4 bases at V and 1 base at J, with 10 bases between. The CDR3 is 14 residues long. CDR3 loop: CASSSIVGNTEAFF. The CDR3 DNA is TGTGCCAGCAGCTCCATTGTCGGGAACACTGAAGCTTTCTTT.

In DNA form, the CDR3 reads TGTGCCACCAAATACAGTGCAACTAATGAAAAACTGTTTTTT. Translation: CATKYSATNEKLFF. The chain combines TRBV10-3 with TRBJ1-4, with unresolved D. The CDR3 covers 14 residues. V lost 10 bases and J 0 bases, leaving 12 bases between the germline ends. Germline V gives CDR1 ENHRY, CDR2 SYGVKD.

The CDR3 DNA sequence: TGTGCCAGCAGTGAAGCTGGGCCAGGGGAGACCCAGTACTTC. Encoded protein: CASSEAGPGETQYF. This chain joins TRBV6-1 and TRBJ2-5; D is perhaps TRBD1 (5 bases). This CDR3 spans 14 amino acids. V was shortened by 0 bases and J by 5 bases, with 10 bases between the two germline ends. Germline V CDR1 and CDR2: MNHNS, SASEGT.